This record looks at one TCR beta chain sequence and its context. The CDR3 sequence is 14 residues long. V trimming: 5 bases; J trimming: 4 bases; junction bases outside the gene matches: 6. Per germline, CDR1 SGHVS and CDR2 FQNEAQ. The record originates from a study of control samples from healthy donors and cancer patients. Only in-frame clones appear in the TCRdb table, and some are missing; sequencing was by immunoSEQ multiplex PCR. Of some 120,000 clones in the sample, roughly 91% are singletons; the top ten hold around 1.6%. The specimen was PBMCs. The clonotype was recovered from a man aged 45-60 years with head and neck cancer. This chain joins TRBV7-8 and TRBJ2-5; 8 bases agree with TRBD2. DNA of the CDR3: TGTGCCAGCAGCCGAGCGGGGGCGAGAGAGACCCAGTACTTC. It is translated as CASSRAGARETQYF.